This paragraph covers one TCR beta chain sequence. The antigen remains undetermined. This entry belongs to a study of cytomegalovirus exposure and HLA in healthy donors. Whole-study findings and limits: Productive status was seen about 87% or about 30% of the time for most TCR beta V segments in an earlier analysis.

Researchers ran the PCR with 60 Vbeta and 13 Jbeta primers. Clones were sequenced by immunoSEQ multiplex PCR, and TCRdb holds only the in-frame ones, with some missing. The sample includes under 150,000 clones, about four fifths of them seen just once. V trimming: 5 bases; J trimming: 1 base; junction bases outside the gene matches: 2. Germline CDR1 is MNHEY and CDR2 is SVGAGI. The CDR3 sequence is 14 residues long. V is TRBV6-5 and J is TRBJ2-5; 9 bases match TRBD1. This receptor was identified in a man in his late teens or twenties in good health and CMV-seronegative. The sample comprised PBMCs. CDR3 sequence: CASSLTGGQETQYF. The DNA of the CDR3 is TGTGCCAGCAGTCTGACAGGGGGCCAAGAGACCCAGTACTTC.